This TCR beta chain was profiled in a study of blood T cell repertoires in COVID-19. Study-level information: Sites across the United States, Italy and Spain contributed samples from acute and convalescent COVID-19. T cells, B-cell-depleted T cells, or PBMCs provided the cDNA or gDNA that served as material.

V lost 3 bases to trimming and J lost 3 bases; unmatched junction nucleotides: 17. CDR1 and CDR2 (germline): SGHRS, YFSETQ. This CDR3 is built from 18 residues. Methods used by the authors: Estimates of nucleated cell counts were drawn from the amplification of reference gene primers. The data were produced by immunoSEQ multiplex PCR, yet TCRdb's version contains in-frame clones alone and is incomplete. The V and J calls and the clone size are those of that table, but D and trimming were determined from the DNA. The sample carries 190,000 or so clones, 70% to 90% recorded once. The specimen was peripheral blood. The V and J genes are TRBV5-1 and TRBJ2-7; TRBD1 aligns across 8 bases. The TCR originated in a man aged 35-49 years with active or convalescent COVID-19. The CDR3 DNA reads TGCGCCAGCAGCTCATGGACAGGGTCGCCTAGCGTTGACTACGAGCAGTACTTC. It translates to CASSSWTGSPSVDYEQYF.